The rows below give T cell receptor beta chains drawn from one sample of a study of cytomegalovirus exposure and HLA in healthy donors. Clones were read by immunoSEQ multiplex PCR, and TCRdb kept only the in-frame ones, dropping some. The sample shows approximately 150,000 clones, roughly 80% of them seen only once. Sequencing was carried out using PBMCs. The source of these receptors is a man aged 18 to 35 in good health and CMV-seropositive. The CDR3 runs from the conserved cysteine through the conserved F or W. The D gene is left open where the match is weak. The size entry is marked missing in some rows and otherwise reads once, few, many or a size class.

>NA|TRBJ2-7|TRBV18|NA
CASSPRSGDYEQYF
TGTGCCAGCTCACCACGTTCCGGGGACTACGAGCAGTACTTC
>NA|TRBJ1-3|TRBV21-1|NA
CASSIRDSVNSGNTIYF
TGTGCCAGCAGCATACGGGACAGCGTTAACTCTGGAAACACCATATATTTT
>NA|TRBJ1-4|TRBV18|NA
CASSRQTDEKLFF
TGTGCCAGCTCACGACAGACGGACGAAAAACTGTTTTTT
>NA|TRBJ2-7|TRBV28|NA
CATWGLLYEQYF
TGTGCCACCTGGGGGCTACTCTACGAGCAGTACTTC
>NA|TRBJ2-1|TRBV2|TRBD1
CASSLDRGPYNEQFF
TGTGCCAGCAGCTTAGACAGGGGGCCCTACAATGAGCAGTTCTTC
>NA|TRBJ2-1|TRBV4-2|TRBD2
CASKSSGTTYNEQFF
TGTGCCAGCAAATCTAGCGGGACGACGTACAATGAGCAGTTCTTC
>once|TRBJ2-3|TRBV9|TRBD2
CASSVVFGGATDTQYF
TGTGCCAGCAGCGTAGTGTTCGGGGGGGCCACAGATACGCAGTATTTT
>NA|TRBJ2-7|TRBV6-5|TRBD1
CASRDRESNEQYF
TGTGCCAGCAGGGACAGGGAATCTAACGAGCAGTACTTC
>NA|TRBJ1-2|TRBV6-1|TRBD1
CASRRTGTNYGYTF
TGTGCCAGCAGGAGGACAGGGACTAACTATGGCTACACCTTC
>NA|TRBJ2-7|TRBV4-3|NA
CASSQERQAYEQYF
TGCGCCAGCAGCCAAGAACGCCAGGCCTACGAGCAGTACTTC
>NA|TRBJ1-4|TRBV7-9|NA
CASSLIGGVNEKLFF
TGTGCCAGCAGCTTAATAGGGGGGGTAAATGAAAAACTGTTTTTT
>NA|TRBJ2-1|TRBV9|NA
CASSTQRGGTSYNEQFF
TGTGCCAGCAGCACTCAAAGAGGGGGAACCTCCTACAATGAGCAGTTCTTC
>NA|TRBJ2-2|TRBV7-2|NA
CASSSQWGPANTGELFF
TGTGCCAGCAGCTCTCAGTGGGGGCCCGCGAACACCGGGGAGCTGTTTTTT
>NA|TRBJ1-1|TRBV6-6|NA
CATCPLGGNTEAFF
TGTGCCACCTGTCCCCTTGGCGGTAACACTGAAGCTTTCTTT
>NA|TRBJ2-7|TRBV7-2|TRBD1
CASSQRTGWEYEQYF
TGTGCCAGCAGCCAAAGGACAGGGTGGGAATACGAGCAGTACTTC
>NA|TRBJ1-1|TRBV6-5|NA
CASSRRRDTEAFF
TGTGCCAGCAGCCGGAGGCGTGACACTGAAGCTTTCTTT
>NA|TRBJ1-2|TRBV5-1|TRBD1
CASSLGDRGTNYGYTF
TGCGCCAGCAGCTTGGGGGACAGGGGCACTAACTATGGCTACACCTTC
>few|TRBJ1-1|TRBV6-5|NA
CAIQDSSNTEAFF
TGTGCCATCCAGGACAGCTCGAACACTGAAGCTTTCTTT
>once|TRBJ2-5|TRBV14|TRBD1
CASSLRQGPQETQYF
TGTGCCAGCAGCCTACGACAGGGGCCCCAAGAGACCCAGTACTTC
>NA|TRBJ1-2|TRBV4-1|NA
CASSQSQVYGYTF
TGCGCCAGCAGCCAAAGTCAGGTCTATGGCTACACCTTC
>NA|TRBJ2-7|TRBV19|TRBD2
CASTPGTSRSYEQYF
TGTGCCAGTACCCCTGGGACTAGCCGATCCTACGAGCAGTACTTC
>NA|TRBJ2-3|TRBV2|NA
CASKWGGTDTQYF
TGTGCCAGCAAGTGGGGGGGCACAGATACGCAGTATTTT
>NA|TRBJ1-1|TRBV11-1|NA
CASSLAFVVAGSNTEAFF
TGTGCCAGCAGCTTAGCGTTTGTTGTGGCAGGATCGAACACTGAAGCTTTCTTT
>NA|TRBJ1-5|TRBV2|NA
CASEGENRRHNQPQHF
TGTGCCAGCGAGGGTGAAAACAGAAGACACAATCAGCCCCAGCATTTT
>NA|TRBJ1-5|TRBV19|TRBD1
CASSAGTASNQPQHF
TGTGCCAGTAGTGCCGGGACAGCTAGCAATCAGCCCCAGCATTTT
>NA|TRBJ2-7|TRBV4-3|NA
CASSQGVSWRREPSYEQYF
TGCGCCAGCAGCCAAGGGGTTTCTTGGCGGAGGGAACCCTCCTACGAGCAGTACTTC
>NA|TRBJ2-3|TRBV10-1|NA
CASSDIPPGGTDTQYF
TGCGCCAGCAGTGACATCCCCCCGGGAGGCACAGATACGCAGTATTTT
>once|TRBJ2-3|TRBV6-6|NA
CASSWAAGNTDTQYF
TGTGCCAGCAGTTGGGCGGCAGGGAACACAGATACGCAGTATTTT
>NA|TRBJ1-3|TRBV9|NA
CASSGLSFGNTIYF
TGTGCCAGCAGCGGTCTGAGTTTTGGAAACACCATATATTTT
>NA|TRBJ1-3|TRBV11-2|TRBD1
CASSTGTGGLKPGNTIYF
TGTGCCAGCAGCACCGGGACAGGGGGCCTTAAACCTGGAAACACCATATATTTT
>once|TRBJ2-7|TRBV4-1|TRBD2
CASSPRSGGNYEQYF
TGCGCCAGCAGCCCTCGGTCCGGGGGGAACTACGAGCAGTACTTC
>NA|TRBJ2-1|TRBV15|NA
CATSTGGRGLDEQFF
TGTGCCACCAGCACAGGGGGGCGGGGCCTGGATGAGCAGTTCTTC
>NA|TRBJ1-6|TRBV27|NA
CASSFGVENSPLHF
TGTGCCAGCAGTTTCGGGGTAGAGAATTCACCCCTCCACTTT